Each of the 24 T cell receptor beta chains below was sequenced from the same sample in a study of graft-versus-host responses after intestinal transplantation. The repertoire was sequenced with immunoSEQ multiplex PCR; TCRdb's copy has only in-frame clones and lacks some. The sample lists just under 55,000 clones, more than 80% occurring once. Sequencing was performed on PBMCs, taken around 95 weeks after intestinal transplant. The receptors shown here come from a human patient who received an intestinal transplant, so some T cells may come from the graft donor.

The gene calls are TRBV9 and TRBJ2-3; D is possibly TRBD1 or TRBD2 (5 bases each). CDR1 SGDLS and CDR2 YYNGEE come from the germline V gene. V was pared by 0 bases and J by 2 bases, with 7 bases between. This CDR3 contains 14 residues. Here the CDR3 DNA reads TGTGCCAGCAGCGTAGGGGGGTACACAGATACGCAGTATTTT. It translates to CASSVGGYTDTQYF.

The chain joins TRBV6-5 to TRBJ1-1; tentative D call: TRBD1 (6 bases). The length of the CDR3 is 13 residues. Trimming stripped 2 bases from V and 5 bases from J, with 9 bases between. Germline lookup yields CDR1 MNHEY and CDR2 SVGAGI. The CDR3 region is CASSYRGSTEAFF. CDR3 DNA sequence: TGTGCCAGCAGTTACAGGGGGAGTACTGAAGCTTTCTTT.

V gene TRBV11-1 combines with J gene TRBJ2-7; 9 positions match TRBD2. Unmatched junction bases numbered 6, after V lost 2 bases and J lost 4 bases. This CDR3 is 15 amino acids long. CDR1 is SGHAT, CDR2 FQDESV, per germline (reference sequence). CDR3 region: CASSLTAGGTYEQYF. CDR3 in DNA: TGTGCCAGCAGCTTAACAGCGGGGGGCACGTACGAGCAGTACTTC.

DNA for the CDR3: TGTGCCAGCTCCCCATCGGCAACTAATGAAAAACTGTTTTTT. It yields the protein CASSPSATNEKLFF. This chain connects TRBV9 to TRBJ1-4, with D hard to call. The CDR3 contains 14 residues. From germline, CDR1 is SGDLS and CDR2 YYNGEE. The germline V and J ends were trimmed by 7 bases and 0 bases, with 10 bases remaining between them. The full variable domain, completed using reference TRBV9 and TRBJ1-4, is DSGVTQTPKHLITATGQRVTLRCSPRSGDLSVYWYQQSLDQGLQFLIQYYNGEERAKGNILERFSAQQFPDLHSELNLSSLELGDSALYFCASSPSATNEKLFFGSGTQLSVL.

The chain joins TRBV29-1 to TRBJ2-5, with D perhaps assigned TRBD1 or TRBD2 (5 bases each). Germline V gives CDR1 SQVTM, CDR2 ANQGSEA. The CDR3 extends over 13 amino acids. The germline V and J ends were trimmed by 6 bases and 2 bases, with 13 bases remaining between them. The CDR3 spells CSVDGTEQETQYF. The CDR3 DNA reads TGCAGCGTGGATGGGACGGAGCAAGAGACCCAGTACTTC.

This chain joins TRBV18 and TRBJ1-5, with 9 bases that match TRBD1. Germline CDR1 is KGHSH and CDR2 is LQKENI. The CDR3 consists of 15 residues. The V and J ends lost 0 bases and 9 bases, in that order; junction bases with no gene match: 6. The DNA for the CDR3 is TGTGCCAGCTCACCACCCGGGGACAGGGTCCGGCCCCAGCATTTT. Its protein is CASSPPGDRVRPQHF.

This rearrangement joins TRBV7-9 to TRBJ1-1, with 8 bases that match TRBD1. Germline loops: CDR1 SEHNR, CDR2 FQNEAQ (reference sequence). With 3 bases clipped from V and 3 bases from J, the junction kept 0 bases outside the gene matches. The CDR3 consists of 13 residues. The CDR3 reads CASSFRGHTEAFF. The CDR3 nucleotides are TGTGCCAGCAGCTTCAGGGGGCACACTGAAGCTTTCTTT.

The rearrangement joins TRBV6-1 to TRBJ2-5; the D call may be TRBD1 or TRBD2 (5 bases each). Near its end, the DNA agrees better with TRBJ2-7, so the J call may be wrong. This CDR3 is built from 15 residues. Germline V gene data show CDR1 as MNHNS and CDR2 as SASEGT. The CDR3 DNA reads TGTGCCAGCAGTGAGACGTCAGGGACCTCCTACGAGCAGTACTTC. Encoded protein: CASSETSGTSYEQYF.

The chain recombines TRBV4-1 with TRBJ1-5; D is possibly TRBD1 (6 bases). This CDR3 comprises 18 residues. Trimming removed 5 bases at V and 4 bases at J, with 24 bases between. The germline V gene has CDR1 MGHRA and CDR2 YSYEKL. The CDR3 coding sequence is TGCGCCAGCAGCGCAACCATTAATACCGGGACATATAATCAGCCCCAGCATTTT. This sequence encodes CASSATINTGTYNQPQHF.

V usage is TRBV12-5 and J usage is TRBJ1-1; D is perhaps TRBD1 (6 bases). Germline assignment: CDR1 LGHNT and CDR2 FRNRAP. Trimming cost V 2 bases and J 5 bases, with 15 bases left between them. This CDR3 is built from 15 residues. CDR3 coding DNA: TGTGCTAGTGGTTTGATCCCGGACAGTCGAACTGAAGCTTTCTTT. Protein sequence: CASGLIPDSRTEAFF.

This sequence joins TRBV11-2 and TRBJ1-6; D is unclear. V lost 4 bases and J 6 bases, leaving 10 bases between the germline ends. The V gene's germline CDR1 is SGHAT and CDR2 FQNNGV. There are 14 residues in the CDR3. CDR3 in DNA: TGTGCCAGCAGCTCCCCCTTTGGTAATTCACCCCTCCACTTT. Protein: CASSSPFGNSPLHF.

The chain combines TRBV19 with TRBJ2-2, with TRBD2 matching over 16 bases. CDR1 and CDR2 (germline): LNHDA, SQIVND (reference sequence). Trimming took 7 bases from V and 4 from J; bases not matched to a gene: 9. The CDR3 contains 18 residues. The chain's CDR3 is CASNRQGTSGGATGELFF. In DNA form, the CDR3 reads TGTGCCAGTAATCGACAAGGGACTAGCGGGGGGGCCACCGGGGAGCTGTTTTTT.

The V gene is TRBV27, the J gene TRBJ2-5; D possibly corresponds to TRBD2 (6 bases). The CDR3 is made up of 18 amino acids. Germline assignment: CDR1 MNHEY and CDR2 SMNVEV (reference sequence). V was shortened by 5 bases and J by 0 bases, with 22 bases between the two germline ends. In DNA, the CDR3 is TGTGCCAGCAGTCTACTAGCTCGGGGCCCCCTCGACCAAGAGACCCAGTACTTC. It yields the protein CASSLLARGPLDQETQYF.

The V and J genes are TRBV7-9 and TRBJ1-2; D ambiguous. CDR1 and CDR2 from the germline V gene are SEHNR and FQNEAQ (reference sequence). The CDR3 covers 12 residues. The V and J ends lost 4 bases and 8 bases respectively, with 11 bases between them. CDR3 in DNA: TGTGCCAGCAGCTCAGAGAGGACGGGCTACACCTTC. Translating gives CASSSERTGYTF.

The CDR3 bases are TGCAGCGTTGCTGGCTTACAAGAGACCCAGTACTTC. Protein sequence: CSVAGLQETQYF. The chain links TRBV29-1 to TRBJ2-5; D not certain. The CDR3 spans 12 residues. The V end was cut by 4 bases, the J end by 2 bases, with 8 bases between. Germline-derived CDR1 and CDR2 are SQVTM and ANQGSEA.

This rearrangement joins TRBV27 to TRBJ2-7, with TRBD1 matching 11 bases. The germline gives CDR1 MNHEY, CDR2 SMNVEV (reference sequence). This CDR3 spans 13 amino acids. V was pared by 6 bases and J by 6 bases, with 4 bases of the junction left unmatched. For the CDR3, the DNA is TGTGCCAGCAGCCCGGGACAGGGGGTCGAGCAGTACTTC. It specifies CASSPGQGVEQYF.

This clone was seen just once. This rearrangement joins TRBV5-1 to TRBJ1-2; 7 bases fit TRBD1. The CDR3 is 14 residues long. Trimming took 2 bases from V and 5 from J; bases not matched to a gene: 6. Germline CDR1 and CDR2: SGHRS and YFSETQ. CDR3 bases: TGCGCCAGCAGCTTTGGGACAGCGGAATATGGCTACACCTTC. This gives the protein CASSFGTAEYGYTF.

The chain uses TRBV27 and TRBJ2-7; TRBD2 is a possible D gene (6 bases). Germline V CDR1 and CDR2: MNHEY, SMNVEV (reference sequence). CDR3 length: 14 amino acids. V gave up 4 bases and J gave up 3 bases, with 13 bases separating them. The CDR3 is CASSSPGLHYEQYF. The CDR3 nucleotides read TGTGCCAGCAGTTCTCCGGGACTCCACTACGAGCAGTACTTC.

The V and J genes are TRBV5-1 and TRBJ2-1; D possibly corresponds to TRBD1 (6 bases). CDR3 length: 15 amino acids. From germline, CDR1 is SGHRS and CDR2 YFSETQ. The V end lost 0 bases, the J end lost 2 bases, and 9 bases lay between the germline ends. Written as DNA, the CDR3 is TGCGCCAGCAGCTTGGTTCAGGGGCCCTACAATGAGCAGTTCTTC. This codes for CASSLVQGPYNEQFF.

The chain links TRBV7-2 to TRBJ1-2; 7 bases are shared with TRBD1. V was clipped by 5 bases and J by 5 bases; unmatched bases: 5. Germline V CDR1 and CDR2: SGHTA, FQGNSA. The CDR3 runs to 13 residues. The CDR3 sequence is CASSPGQDYGYTF. DNA of the CDR3: TGTGCCAGCAGCCCAGGACAGGATTATGGCTACACCTTC.

The chain couples TRBV6-5 to TRBJ2-5, with D possibly being TRBD1 or TRBD2 (6 bases each). Germline loops: CDR1 MNHEY, CDR2 SVGAGI. Between the trimmed V and J ends, which lost 0 bases and 5 bases, there was a span of 16 bases. The CDR3 is 16 amino acids. The CDR3 DNA reads as TGTGCCAGCAGTTACTCATCCGGGGGCGGAGGGGAGACCCAGTACTTC. Protein product: CASSYSSGGGGETQYF.

The rearrangement joins TRBV5-1 to TRBJ2-2; 8 bases line up with TRBD1. CDR3 length: 15 residues. V lost 7 bases to trimming and J lost 5 bases; unmatched junction nucleotides: 10. Germline assignment: CDR1 SGHRS and CDR2 YFSETQ. This CDR3 reads CASRAVQGATGELFF. CDR3 bases: TGCGCCAGCCGTGCGGTGCAGGGGGCAACCGGGGAGCTGTTTTTT. Full variable domain (missing parts from reference TRBV5-1 and TRBJ2-2): KAGVTQTPRYLIKTRGQQVTLSCSPISGHRSVSWYQQTPGQGLQFLFEYFSETQRNKGNFPGRFSGRQFSNSRSEMNVSTLELGDSALYLCASRAVQGATGELFFGEGSRLTVL.

The chain links TRBV18 to TRBJ2-5, with 7 bases matching TRBD1. CDR3 length: 14 residues. With V trimmed by 5 bases and J by 2 bases, 5 bases remained unmatched. The germline V gene has CDR1 KGHSH and CDR2 LQKENI. The CDR3, as DNA: TGTGCCAGCTCATCGACAGGGTTACAAGAGACCCAGTACTTC. It translates to CASSSTGLQETQYF.

This chain joins TRBV7-9 and TRBJ2-5, with TRBD2 as a possible D gene (5 bases). The germline gives CDR1 SEHNR, CDR2 FQNEAQ (reference sequence). The germline V and J ends were trimmed by 1 base and 2 bases, with 11 bases remaining between them. CDR3 length: 15 amino acids. The CDR3 DNA sequence: TGTGCCAGCAGCTTAGGAACTAGTAGGCAAGAGACCCAGTACTTC. Protein sequence: CASSLGTSRQETQYF.